The source of this T cell receptor beta chain is a study of T-cell reconstitution after alpha-beta-depleted transplantation in children. Germline values: CDR1 MDHEN, CDR2 SYDVKM. V lost 5 bases to trimming and J lost 4 bases, with 17 bases between them. The CDR3 has 16 amino acids. Preparation of the TCRbeta library was carried out with unique molecular identifiers. Via MiXCR, TCRdb re-called the PCR reads, giving one row per CDR3 protein. Altogether just over 350,000 distinct CDR3 sequences are present, 13% being singletons, with the ten largest covering roughly 4.5%. The TCR originated in a human donor who donated a stem cell graft to a child with Fanconi anemia. The chain joins TRBV28 to TRBJ1-4; weak D call: TRBD1 (5 bases). The sequences come from PBMCs, collected from the stem cell graft. CDR3 sequence reads: CASSPLGTANNEKLFF. For the CDR3, the DNA is TGTGCCAGCAGTCCGCTGGGGACCGCTAATAATGAAAAACTGTTTTTT.